This T cell receptor beta chain derives from a study of shared clonotypes between healthy human individuals. General study points: Deeper or shallower sequencing was expected to change how clonotypes are shared among donors. Around 5% of naive CD4 clonotypes were common to several donors.

Generated by immunoSEQ multiplex PCR, the TCRdb table keeps only in-frame clones and is missing some. The sample consists of around 690,000 clones, about 92% of them appearing once. About this clone: Its target is not known. The sample has other DNA sequences that encode this CDR3 too.

The source of this sequence is a young man in good health. Some clones in this sample may be carry-over from other donors' samples. The sequenced sample consisted of memory CD8+ T cells from PBMCs. Regarding subset: CD45RO+ cells pooled with CCR7-negative TemRA cells.

CDR3 in amino acids: CASSPGDTQYF. Here the CDR3 DNA reads TGTGCCAGCAGCCCTGGGGATACGCAGTATTTT. V gene TRBV27 combines with J gene TRBJ2-3; D gene unclear. The V gene lost 6 bases and the J gene lost 6 bases, with 7 bases spanning the gap. Germline V lookup: CDR1 MNHEY, CDR2 SMNVEV (reference sequence). CDR3 size: 11 residues.